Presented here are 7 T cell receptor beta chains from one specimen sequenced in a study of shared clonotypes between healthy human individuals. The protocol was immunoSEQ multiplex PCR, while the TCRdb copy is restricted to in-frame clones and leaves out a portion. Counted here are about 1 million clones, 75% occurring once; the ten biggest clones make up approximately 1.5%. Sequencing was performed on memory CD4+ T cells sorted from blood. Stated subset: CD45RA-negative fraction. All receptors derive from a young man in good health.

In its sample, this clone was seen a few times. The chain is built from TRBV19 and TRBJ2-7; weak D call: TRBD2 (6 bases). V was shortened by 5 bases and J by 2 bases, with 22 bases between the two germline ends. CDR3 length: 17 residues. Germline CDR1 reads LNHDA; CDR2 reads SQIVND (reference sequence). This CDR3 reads CASSPQAGKTYTYEQYF. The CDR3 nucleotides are TGTGCCAGTAGTCCCCAGGCGGGGAAAACCTACACCTACGAGCAGTACTTC.

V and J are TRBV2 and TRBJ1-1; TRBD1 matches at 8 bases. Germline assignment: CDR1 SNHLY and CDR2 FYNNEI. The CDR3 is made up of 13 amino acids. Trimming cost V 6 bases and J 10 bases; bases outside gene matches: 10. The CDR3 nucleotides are TGTGCCAGCAGCGGACAGGGTTCGGCGCCAGCTTTCTTT. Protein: CASSGQGSAPAFF.

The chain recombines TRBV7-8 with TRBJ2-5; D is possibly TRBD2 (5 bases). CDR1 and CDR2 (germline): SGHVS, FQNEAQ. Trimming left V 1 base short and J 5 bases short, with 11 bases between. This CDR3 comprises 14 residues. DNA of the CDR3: TGTGCCAGCAGCTTAGTGACCCGGAGGGAGACCCAGTACTTC. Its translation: CASSLVTRRETQYF. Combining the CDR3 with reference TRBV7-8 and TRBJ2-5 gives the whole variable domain GAGVSQSPRYKVAKRGQDVALRCDPISGHVSLFWYQQALGQGPEFLTYFQNEAQLDKSGLPSDRFFAERPEGSVSTLKIQRTQQEDSAVYLCASSLVTRRETQYFGPGTRLLVL.

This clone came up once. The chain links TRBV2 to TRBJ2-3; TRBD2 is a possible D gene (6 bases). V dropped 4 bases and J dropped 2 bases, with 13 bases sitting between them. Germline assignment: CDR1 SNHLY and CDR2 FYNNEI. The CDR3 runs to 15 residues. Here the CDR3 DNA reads TGTGCCAGCAGTGGGGCGCAGGGACTCACAGATACGCAGTATTTT. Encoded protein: CASSGAQGLTDTQYF.

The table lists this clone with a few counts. Here the CDR3 DNA reads TGTGCCAGCAGCTCTTATGGCACCGGGGAGCTGTTTTTT. Translated: CASSSYGTGELFF. The rearrangement uses TRBV7-2 and TRBJ2-2; D is ambiguous. Germline V CDR1 and CDR2: SGHTA, FQGNSA. With 4 bases removed from V and 4 bases from J, the gap between germline ends came to 7 bases. The CDR3 covers 13 residues. The variable domain in full, completed from reference TRBV7-2 and TRBJ2-2, reads GAGVSQSPSNKVTEKGKDVELRCDPISGHTALYWYRQSLGQGLEFLIYFQGNSAPDKSGLPSDRFSAERTGGSVSTLTIQRTQQEDSAVYLCASSSYGTGELFFGEGSRLTVL.

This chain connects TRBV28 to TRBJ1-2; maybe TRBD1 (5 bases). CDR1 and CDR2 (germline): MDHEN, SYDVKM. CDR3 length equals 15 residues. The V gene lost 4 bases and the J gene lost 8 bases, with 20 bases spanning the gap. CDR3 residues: CASSYPAGPKLGYTF. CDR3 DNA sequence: TGTGCCAGCAGTTACCCAGCGGGACCTAAGCTCGGCTACACCTTC.

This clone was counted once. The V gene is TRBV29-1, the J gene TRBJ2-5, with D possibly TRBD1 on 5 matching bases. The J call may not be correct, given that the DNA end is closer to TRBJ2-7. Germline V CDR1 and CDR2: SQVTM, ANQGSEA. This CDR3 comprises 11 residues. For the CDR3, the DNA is TGCAGCGTTGAAGGGGGCCACGAGCAGTACTTC. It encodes CSVEGGHEQYF.